Each of the 11 T cell receptor beta chains below was sequenced from the same sample in a study of cytomegalovirus exposure and HLA in healthy donors. Primers for the PCR totalled 60 Vbeta and 13 Jbeta. Some clones are missing from TCRdb's copy, which holds only in-frame ones; the method was immunoSEQ multiplex PCR. The repertoire holds roughly 240,000 clones, with around four fifths as singletons. Sequences were obtained from PBMCs. The receptors derive from a boy aged 10-17 years in good health and CMV-seronegative.

The gene calls are TRBV27 and TRBJ2-1; D may be TRBD2 (6 bases). Per the germline V gene, CDR1 is MNHEY and CDR2 is SMNVEV (reference sequence). The CDR3 loop spans 13 amino acids. Trimming cost V 6 bases and J 6 bases, with 12 bases left between them. This CDR3 is CASRDLAPNEQFF. The CDR3 coding sequence is TGTGCCAGCAGGGACCTAGCGCCCAATGAGCAGTTCTTC.

The chain links TRBV5-4 to TRBJ1-1, with D possibly being TRBD1 (6 bases). The CDR3 has 16 amino acids. Trimming stripped 0 bases from V and 5 bases from J, with 17 bases between. Germline lookup yields CDR1 SGHNT and CDR2 YYREEE (reference sequence). Here the CDR3 reads CASSLGVVGGGTEAFF. The CDR3 DNA reads TGTGCCAGCAGCTTGGGGGTGGTAGGGGGGGGAACTGAAGCTTTCTTT.

This clone was seen only once. This chain links TRBV5-5 with TRBJ1-2, with TRBD1 matching over 7 bases. Per the germline V gene, CDR1 is SGHKS and CDR2 is YYEKEE (reference sequence). V lost 2 bases, J lost 7 bases, and 11 bases stayed unmatched. The CDR3 covers 15 residues. CDR3 DNA: TGTGCCAGCAGCTTACCTTCAGGGGGTGAAGCTGGCTACACCTTC. Protein product: CASSLPSGGEAGYTF.

The chain has TRBV5-4 and TRBJ2-3, with D uncertain. CDR3 length: 13 amino acids. CDR1 and CDR2 from the germline V gene are SGHNT and YYREEE (reference sequence). The V end lost 6 bases, the J end lost 2 bases, and 10 bases lay between the germline ends. The chain's CDR3 is CASTWAPTDTQYF. In DNA, the CDR3 is TGTGCCAGCACCTGGGCCCCCACAGATACGCAGTATTTT.

The chain is built from TRBV5-6 and TRBJ1-2; unclear D gene. The CDR3 loop spans 13 amino acids. Trimming stripped 0 bases from V and 8 bases from J, with 11 bases between. Germline V gene sequence: CDR1 SGHDT, CDR2 YYEEEE. CDR3 protein: CASSLAAARGYTF. Here the CDR3 DNA reads TGTGCCAGCAGCTTGGCGGCGGCCCGAGGCTACACCTTC.

This clone has only a few counts. V usage is TRBV6-5 and J usage is TRBJ1-1; 9 positions match TRBD1. Germline loops: CDR1 MNHEY, CDR2 SVGAGI. V lost 6 bases to trimming and J lost 4 bases; unmatched junction nucleotides: 6. CDR3 length: 14 amino acids. CDR3 protein: CASSYGQGSTEAFF. For the CDR3, the DNA is TGTGCCAGCAGCTACGGACAGGGGAGCACTGAAGCTTTCTTT.

This clone was observed a handful of times. This chain uses TRBV15 with TRBJ2-7; D is possibly TRBD2 (6 bases). CDR1 and CDR2 (germline): LNHNV, YYDKDF (reference sequence). Trimming took off 4 bases at V and 0 bases at J, with 13 bases between the two ends. This CDR3 is built from 15 residues. The CDR3 protein is CATSIRDGSSYEQYF. As DNA, the CDR3 is TGTGCCACCAGCATAAGGGACGGGAGCTCCTACGAGCAGTACTTC.

The J gene is TRBJ2-3, the V gene TRBV10-3, with D uncertain. This CDR3 comprises 14 residues. Trimming left V 3 bases short and J 1 base short, with 8 bases between. Germline CDR1 is ENHRY and CDR2 is SYGVKD. The CDR3 DNA is TGTGCCATCAGTGACGTGGCGGGCACAGATACGCAGTATTTT. Translating it yields CAISDVAGTDTQYF.

Remarks on this clone: An end of the junction differs from the germline gene, which may be a read error. The chain joins TRBV29-1 to TRBJ2-5; 10 bases are a match to TRBD2. From germline, CDR1 is SQVTM and CDR2 ANQGSEA. This CDR3 contains 17 residues. In DNA, the CDR3 is TGCAGCGCTGAAGATTGGAGCGGGGGGGCTCAGCAGGAGACCCAGTACTTC. Protein product: CSAEDWSGGAQQETQYF.

The chain uses TRBV5-1 and TRBJ2-7; D gene ambiguous. The V end was cut by 4 bases, the J end by 0 bases, with 14 bases between. The germline CDR1 and CDR2 sequences are SGHRS and YFSETQ. The CDR3 has 15 amino acids. The CDR3 DNA reads as TGCGCCAGCAGCCGAGGATCCCTTAGCTCCTACGAGCAGTACTTC. This translates into CASSRGSLSSYEQYF. Looking up the rest from reference TRBV5-1 and TRBJ2-7 gives the full variable domain: KAGVTQTPRYLIKTRGQQVTLSCSPISGHRSVSWYQQTPGQGLQFLFEYFSETQRNKGNFPGRFSGRQFSNSRSEMNVSTLELGDSALYLCASSRGSLSSYEQYFGPGTRLTVT.

V usage is TRBV6-6 and J usage is TRBJ2-1; 9 nucleotides line up with TRBD2. Germline lookup yields CDR1 MNHNY and CDR2 SVGAGI (reference sequence). This CDR3 has 14 amino acids. After removal of 2 bases from V and 8 bases from J, the junction contained 4 bases not matched to a gene. CDR3 DNA: TGTGCCAGCAGTTACGGGACTAGCATCGATGAGCAGTTCTTC. It specifies CASSYGTSIDEQFF.